Below are 32 T cell receptor beta chains sequenced from a single sample in a study of identical twins. Via MiXCR, TCRdb re-called the 5' RACE reads, giving one row per CDR3 protein. The sample lists just over 450,000 distinct CDR3 sequences, approximately 14% occurring once. These records were also assigned to another study, of yellow fever vaccine responses in identical twins.

The source material was CD4+ T cells sorted from blood. These receptor sequences come from a woman younger than 30 in good health.

The gene calls are TRBV4-3 and TRBJ2-3, with TRBD2 identical over 10 bases. CDR3 length: 16 residues. J lost 2 bases, V lost 4 bases, and 6 bases had no gene match. In germline, CDR1 is LGHNA, CDR2 YSLEER. The CDR3 region is CASSRQTSGVTDTQYF. The CDR3 coding sequence is TGCGCCAGCAGCCGTCAAACTAGCGGGGTCACAGATACGCAGTATTTT.

Only a few counts were recorded for this clonotype. This rearrangement joins TRBV5-1 to TRBJ1-1; D is perhaps TRBD1 (5 bases). Trimming stripped 2 bases from V and 1 base from J, with 27 bases between. Germline V gives CDR1 SGHRS, CDR2 YFSETQ. The CDR3 length is 20 residues. The CDR3 sequence is CASSFTGPGSGFVANTEAFF. CDR3 bases: TGCGCCAGCAGCTTCACGGGGCCGGGATCAGGGTTCGTGGCGAACACTGAAGCTTTCTTT.

This clonotype was counted many times. CDR3 DNA: TGTGCCAGCAGTTCGGGACTAGCGGGAGGCACCTACGAGCAGTACTTC. As protein: CASSSGLAGGTYEQYF. The V call is TRBV6-2 or TRBV6-3, the J call TRBJ2-7; 15 bases match TRBD2. Per the germline V gene, CDR1 is MNHEY and CDR2 is SVGEGT. CDR3 size: 16 residues. The ends lost 4 bases at V and 2 bases at J; junction bases unmatched: 3.

This clonotype came up once. The chain couples TRBV7-8 to TRBJ2-2, with D possibly matching TRBD1 (7 bases). This CDR3 spans 17 amino acids. Per germline, CDR1 SGHVS and CDR2 FQNEAQ. V was clipped by 4 bases and J by 3 bases, with 18 bases between them. CDR3 sequence reads: CASSSGGGGAYTGELFF. The DNA of the CDR3 is TGTGCCAGCAGCTCGGGCGGAGGGGGCGCCTACACCGGGGAGCTGTTTTTT. The full variable domain, rest sourced from reference TRBV7-8 and TRBJ2-2, is GAGVSQSPRYKVAKRGQDVALRCDPISGHVSLFWYQQALGQGPEFLTYFQNEAQLDKSGLPSDRFFAERPEGSVSTLKIQRTQQEDSAVYLCASSSGGGGAYTGELFFGEGSRLTVL.

A word on this clonotype: The junction departs from germline at one end; a sequencing error may be responsible. The chain is built from TRBV18 and TRBJ2-1; 7 nucleotides agree with TRBD2. CDR3 size: 15 residues. In germline, CDR1 is KGHSH, CDR2 LQKENI. Here the CDR3 reads CASSPVASGYNDQFF. The CDR3 region has the DNA TGTGCCAGCTCACCGGTGGCTAGCGGATACAATGACCAGTTCTTC.

The chain joins TRBV4-3 to TRBJ2-2; D possibly corresponds to TRBD1 (6 bases). V was clipped by 1 base and J by 4 bases, with 13 bases between them. Germline V gene sequence: CDR1 LGHNA, CDR2 YSLEER. This CDR3 contains 16 residues. CDR3 nucleotide sequence: TGCGCCAGCAGCCAAGGGCAGGGGAAGTGCACCGGGGAGCTGTTTTTT. Translation gives CASSQGQGKCTGELFF.

This clonotype was counted between two and nine times. The chain carries TRBV12-3 or TRBV12-4 and TRBJ2-2; tentatively, D is TRBD2 (6 bases). The CDR3 contains 16 residues. Trimming shortened V by 2 bases and J by 5 bases, and 15 bases separated the two germline ends. The CDR3 protein is CASSLITGAPTGELFF. Written as DNA, the CDR3 is TGTGCCAGCAGTTTAATTACGGGAGCCCCAACCGGGGAGCTGTTTTTT.

The V and J genes are TRBV20-1 and TRBJ2-3; 7 nucleotides match TRBD2. The CDR3 is 16 residues long. The germline CDR1 and CDR2 sequences are DFQATT and SNEGSKA (reference sequence). With 0 bases clipped from V and 0 bases from J, the junction kept 6 bases outside the gene matches. The CDR3 loop reads CSARDPLTSSTDTQYF. CDR3 bases: TGCAGTGCTAGAGATCCTTTGACTAGCAGCACAGATACGCAGTATTTT.

This clonotype was detected many times. V usage is TRBV12-3 or TRBV12-4 and J usage is TRBJ1-2; 7 bases are shared with TRBD1. With V trimmed by 7 bases and J by 6 bases, 14 bases remained unmatched. This CDR3 is built from 15 residues. As DNA, the CDR3 is TGTGCCAGCACTCATTCTGGTGGTCAGGGGGATGGCTACACCTTC. Amino acids: CASTHSGGQGDGYTF.

This clonotype was observed a few times. The CDR3 is CASRTGQYTGELFF. CDR3 in DNA: TGTGCCAGCAGGACAGGGCAGTACACCGGGGAGCTGTTTTTT. V usage is TRBV19 and J usage is TRBJ2-2, with 8 nucleotides matching TRBD1. The CDR3 totals 14 residues. Per the germline V gene, CDR1 is LNHDA and CDR2 is SQIVND (reference sequence). V lost 9 bases to trimming and J lost 3 bases; unmatched junction nucleotides: 6.

This clonotype has a handful of counts. The V and J genes are TRBV2 and TRBJ1-4; 9 nucleotides line up with TRBD1. Losses at the gene ends were 6 bases for V and 7 bases for J; bases not matched to a gene: 6. Germline CDR1 and CDR2: SNHLY and FYNNEI. This CDR3 has 14 residues. The CDR3 spells CASRHRGRGEKLFF. The CDR3 bases are TGTGCCAGCAGACACAGGGGGCGCGGTGAAAAACTGTTTTTT.

This clonotype occurred a few times. The chain links TRBV7-2 to TRBJ1-1, with D unclear. Trimming removed 5 bases at V and 1 base at J, with 11 bases between. CDR1 and CDR2 (germline): SGHTA, FQGNSA. CDR3 length: 14 residues. Here the CDR3 DNA reads TGTGCCAGCAGCGCCCAACGGCAGAACACTGAAGCTTTCTTT. It is translated as CASSAQRQNTEAFF.

J is TRBJ2-7 and V is TRBV6-5, with 8 bases fitting TRBD2. Germline lookup yields CDR1 MNHEY and CDR2 SVGAGI. The CDR3 is 12 residues long. J lost 5 bases, V lost 8 bases, and 5 bases had no gene match. The CDR3 sequence is CASGTSANEQYF. The CDR3 DNA sequence: TGTGCCAGCGGGACTAGTGCGAACGAGCAGTACTTC.

This clonotype was detected ten times or more. V usage is TRBV5-1 and J usage is TRBJ2-3; TRBD2 is a possible D gene (5 bases). The CDR3 covers 15 residues. CDR1 and CDR2 (germline): SGHRS, YFSETQ. Trimming left V 2 bases short and J 2 bases short, with 12 bases between. This chain's CDR3 is CASSFGRGYTDTQYF. CDR3 nucleotide sequence: TGCGCCAGCAGCTTTGGTCGGGGTTACACAGATACGCAGTATTTT.

In its sample, this clonotype was seen many times. The V and J genes are TRBV7-2 and TRBJ2-2; 13 bases are shared with TRBD2. With 5 bases clipped from V and 5 bases from J, the junction kept 2 bases outside the gene matches. This CDR3 is 15 amino acids long. CDR1 and CDR2 (germline): SGHTA, FQGNSA. The CDR3 reads CASSAGLAGTGELFF. The CDR3 DNA sequence: TGTGCCAGCAGCGCGGGACTAGCGGGGACCGGGGAGCTGTTTTTT.

This clonotype was recorded a few times. This sequence joins TRBV30 and TRBJ2-1, with D possibly being TRBD1 (5 bases). V was pared by 6 bases and J by 10 bases, with 10 bases between. The CDR3 covers 10 residues. The germline V gene encodes CDR1 GTSNPN and CDR2 SVGIG (reference sequence). The CDR3 DNA reads as TGTGCCTGCGGACGGACAGAGCAGTTCTTC. Translated, it gives CACGRTEQFF.

This chain joins TRBV7-8 and TRBJ1-1; D possibly corresponds to TRBD1 (6 bases). Germline CDR1 SGHVS, CDR2 FQNEAQ. This CDR3 contains 15 residues. Trimming removed 5 bases from V and 3 bases from J, with 16 bases in between. The CDR3 bases are TGTGCCAGCAGCCCGGCCACAGGGTGGTACACTGAAGCTTTCTTT. The encoded protein is CASSPATGWYTEAFF. The entire variable domain, with the rest obtained from reference TRBV7-8 and TRBJ1-1, is as follows: GAGVSQSPRYKVAKRGQDVALRCDPISGHVSLFWYQQALGQGPEFLTYFQNEAQLDKSGLPSDRFFAERPEGSVSTLKIQRTQQEDSAVYLCASSPATGWYTEAFFGQGTRLTVV.

V is TRBV24-1 and J is TRBJ2-7; the D gene is possibly TRBD1 (5 bases). The CDR3 has 13 amino acids. Trimming left V 4 bases short and J 3 bases short, with 9 bases between. Looked up from germline, CDR1 is KGHDR and CDR2 is SFDVKD. The CDR3: CATSEGQIYEQYF. The DNA for the CDR3 is TGTGCCACCAGTGAGGGGCAGATCTACGAGCAGTACTTC.

This clonotype came up a few times. The gene calls are TRBV2 and TRBJ2-1, with TRBD2 matching over 11 bases. J lost 8 bases, V lost 11 bases, and 14 bases had no gene match. Germline-derived CDR1 and CDR2 are SNHLY and FYNNEI. The CDR3 totals 15 residues. CDR3 sequence: CASRLGTSGPHEQFF. The DNA of the CDR3 is TGTGCCTCCCGCCTCGGGACTAGCGGCCCCCATGAGCAGTTCTTC.

The gene calls are TRBV27 and TRBJ2-7; D is unclear. This CDR3 comprises 14 residues. Germline V gene data show CDR1 as MNHEY and CDR2 as SMNVEV (reference sequence). V was trimmed by 3 bases and J by 2 bases, leaving 11 bases between them. CDR3 in amino acids: CASSFRADPYEQYF. DNA for the CDR3: TGTGCCAGCAGTTTCCGGGCGGACCCCTACGAGCAGTACTTC.

This chain links TRBV5-1 with TRBJ2-7; 9 bases line up with TRBD2. The CDR3 spans 14 residues. Germline lookup yields CDR1 SGHRS and CDR2 YFSETQ. V shed 2 bases, J shed 5 bases, and the junction held 5 bases outside the gene matches. This CDR3 is CASSFSGSSHEQYF. For the CDR3, the DNA is TGCGCCAGCAGCTTTAGCGGGAGTAGCCACGAGCAGTACTTC.

The chain uses TRBV20-1 and TRBJ1-4; TRBD1 might be the D (6 bases). From germline, CDR1 is DFQATT and CDR2 SNEGSKA (reference sequence). V shed 6 bases and J shed 5 bases, with 16 bases lying between them. CDR3 length: 14 amino acids. The CDR3 DNA reads TGCAGTGCGTCACAGGGAAGGACCAATGAAAAACTGTTTTTT. It encodes CSASQGRTNEKLFF.

This clonotype was recorded a few times. The chain combines TRBV24-1 with TRBJ2-1, with D possibly matching TRBD1 (5 bases). There are 14 residues in the CDR3. V lost 5 bases to trimming and J lost 12 bases, with 19 bases between them. CDR1 and CDR2 (germline): KGHDR, SFDVKD. CDR3 bases: TGTGCCACCAGTGTGGCAGGGCTACGTACAGGGCAGTTCTTC. As protein: CATSVAGLRTGQFF.

The chain recombines TRBV6-2 or TRBV6-3 with TRBJ2-1; TRBD1 matches at 12 bases. This CDR3 has 17 amino acids. V was pared by 8 bases and J by 6 bases, with 14 bases of the junction left unmatched. Germline-derived CDR1 and CDR2 are MNHEY and SVGEGT. Here the CDR3 DNA reads TGTGCCAGCGGACCCCTGGCGGGACAGGGGGCGATCAATGAGCAGTTCTTC. It encodes CASGPLAGQGAINEQFF.

The CDR3 DNA follows: TGTGCCAGCAGCTTAGGGACTCGATCTCAAGAGACCCAGTACTTC. Encoded protein: CASSLGTRSQETQYF. The gene calls are TRBV7-6 and TRBJ2-5; D may be TRBD2 (5 bases). CDR3 size: 15 residues. Trimming took off 1 base at V and 2 bases at J, with 11 bases between the two ends. Germline CDR1 reads SGHVS; CDR2 reads FNYEAQ.

This clonotype was counted ten times or more. The chain joins TRBV29-1 to TRBJ2-1; D tentatively reads TRBD1 or TRBD2 (6 bases each). Trimming left V 6 bases short and J 6 bases short, with 18 bases between. Germline assignment: CDR1 SQVTM and CDR2 ANQGSEA. CDR3 length equals 14 residues. For the CDR3, the DNA is TGCAGCGTGGGAGGAGGGGGAATTTTCAATGAGCAGTTCTTC. It yields the protein CSVGGGGIFNEQFF.

V gene TRBV24-1 combines with J gene TRBJ2-3, with D possibly TRBD1 on 5 matching bases. Deletions cut 7 bases from V and 8 bases from J, with 15 bases between. This CDR3 comprises 13 residues. Germline V gives CDR1 KGHDR, CDR2 SFDVKD. Written as DNA, the CDR3 is TGTGCCACCAGCTATCGGTTGCAGGGTACGCAGTATTTT. Protein sequence: CATSYRLQGTQYF.

This clonotype was seen repeatedly, ten times or more. The rearrangement links TRBV12-3 or TRBV12-4 to TRBJ2-1, with D possibly matching TRBD1 (5 bases). There are 13 residues in the CDR3. V lost 5 bases and J 10 bases, leaving 15 bases between the germline ends. CDR3 sequence: CASSKIDSREQFF. The CDR3 coding sequence is TGTGCCAGCAGTAAGATTGACAGTCGCGAGCAGTTCTTC.

J is TRBJ2-1 and V is TRBV7-2; D tentatively reads TRBD1 or TRBD2 (5 bases each). The V gene lost 6 bases and the J gene lost 7 bases, with 13 bases spanning the gap. The CDR3 has 13 residues. CDR1 and CDR2 (germline): SGHTA, FQGNSA. CDR3 nucleotide sequence: TGTGCCAGCAGTTACCTTTGGGGGAATGAGCAGTTCTTC. Its protein is CASSYLWGNEQFF.

This clonotype was seen more than once but under ten times. This chain links TRBV28 with TRBJ1-2, with a possible D match to TRBD1 (5 bases). Trimming stripped 6 bases from V and 3 bases from J, with 17 bases between. This CDR3 region has 15 residues. Germline lookup yields CDR1 MDHEN and CDR2 SYDVKM. CDR3 bases: TGTGCCAGCAGCCCCGGGGGGACTCAACACTATGGCTACACCTTC. Translating it yields CASSPGGTQHYGYTF.

The chain has TRBV9 and TRBJ2-1; D perhaps matches TRBD2 (6 bases). CDR3 length equals 15 residues. Trimming pared 3 bases from V and 4 bases from J, leaving 14 bases between. Germline CDR1 is SGDLS and CDR2 is YYNGEE. The CDR3 sequence: CASSEGLGTYNEQFF. The CDR3 region has the DNA TGTGCCAGCAGCGAAGGACTGGGGACTTACAATGAGCAGTTCTTC.

There are many counts of this clonotype. The chain employs TRBV4-2 and TRBJ2-2; 14 bases line up with TRBD2. Unmatched junction bases numbered 6, after V lost 0 bases and J lost 6 bases. This CDR3 region has 18 residues. CDR1 and CDR2 (germline): LGHNA, YNFKEQ. CDR3: CASSQDVPTSGGAGELFF. DNA for the CDR3: TGTGCCAGCAGCCAAGATGTCCCGACTAGCGGGGGGGCCGGGGAGCTGTTTTTT.